The subject of this entry is one T cell receptor beta chain. Time point given: pretreatment peripheral blood. This sample is drawn from a study of PD-L1 blockade in urothelial cancer. TCRdb keeps only in-frame clones here, not all; method: immunoSEQ multiplex PCR. This sample carries 90,000 or so clones, 85% to 90% of them seen once, and the ten largest clones take around 1.5%. Germline CDR1 MDHEN, CDR2 SYDVKM. The CDR3 has 16 amino acids. Trimming pared 6 bases from V and 5 bases from J, leaving 23 bases between. The sequence derives from a man in his 60s with urothelial cancer. This chain uses TRBV28 with TRBJ2-7; possible D gene TRBD1, 7 bases. Source: PBMCs, taken around atezolizumab (anti-PD-L1) treatment. As DNA, the CDR3 is TGTGCCAGCAGCCCCGGGCAGGGGGGTATCTACCACGAGCAGTACTTC. Its translation is CASSPGQGGIYHEQYF.